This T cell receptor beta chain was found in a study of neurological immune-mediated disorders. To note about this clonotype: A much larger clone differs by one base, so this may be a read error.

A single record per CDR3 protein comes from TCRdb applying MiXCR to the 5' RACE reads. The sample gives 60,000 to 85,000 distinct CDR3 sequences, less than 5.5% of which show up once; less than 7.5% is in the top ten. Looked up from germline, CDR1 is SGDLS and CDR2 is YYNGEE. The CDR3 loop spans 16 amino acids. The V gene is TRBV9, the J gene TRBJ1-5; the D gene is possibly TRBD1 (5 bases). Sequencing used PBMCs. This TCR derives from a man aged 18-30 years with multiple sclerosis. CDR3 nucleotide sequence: TGTGCCAGCAGCGTCAGTTCTGGGGCACAATACCAGCCCCAGAATTTT. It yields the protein CASSVSSGAQYQPQNF.